Below, 26 T cell receptor beta chains from the same sample are listed, as sequenced in a study of blood T cell repertoires in COVID-19. This table comes from immunoSEQ multiplex PCR, and its TCRdb copy is limited to in-frame clones, with some not included. Among 200,000 to 250,000 clones listed, approximately 90% were seen once. What was sequenced was peripheral blood. The origin of the receptors is a man aged 60-69 years with COVID-19, enrolled during active disease.

V usage is TRBV9 and J usage is TRBJ2-2, with D hard to call. CDR1 and CDR2 from the germline V gene are SGDLS and YYNGEE. The V and J ends lost 0 bases and 6 bases respectively, with 12 bases between them. The CDR3 is 15 residues long. The DNA for the CDR3 is TGTGCCAGCAGCGTAGATAGCCGGCGACCCGGGGAGCTGTTTTTT. As protein: CASSVDSRRPGELFF.

This chain connects TRBV5-4 to TRBJ1-5; TRBD1 agrees at 9 bases. The CDR3 totals 15 residues. After removal of 4 bases from V and 3 bases from J, the junction contained 5 bases not matched to a gene. The germline V gene has CDR1 SGHNT and CDR2 YYREEE (reference sequence). The CDR3: CASSPGTGNNQPQHF. The CDR3, as DNA: TGTGCCAGCAGCCCCGGGACAGGGAACAATCAGCCCCAGCATTTT. Full variable domain (rest looked up from reference TRBV5-4 and TRBJ1-5): ETGVTQSPTHLIKTRGQQVTLRCSSQSGHNTVSWYQQALGQGPQFIFQYYREEENGRGNFPPRFSGLQFPNYSSELNVNALELDDSALYLCASSPGTGNNQPQHFGDGTRLSIL.

The V call is TRBV27, the J call TRBJ1-1; TRBD1 matches at 8 bases. Germline CDR1 MNHEY, CDR2 SMNVEV (reference sequence). The CDR3 covers 18 residues. Trimming removed 0 bases from V and 3 bases from J; junction bases left unmatched: 12. The CDR3 is CASSLSGWDRPADTEAFF. CDR3 nucleotide sequence: TGTGCCAGCAGTTTATCGGGTTGGGACAGGCCGGCCGACACTGAAGCTTTCTTT.

V gene TRBV4-1 combines with J gene TRBJ2-3; TRBD2 matches at 16 bases. Germline CDR1 reads MGHRA; CDR2 reads YSYEKL. V lost 6 bases, J lost 3 bases, and 6 bases stayed unmatched. The CDR3 loop spans 17 amino acids. CDR3 loop: CASSSGTSGRATDTQYF. CDR3 DNA sequence: TGCGCCAGCAGTTCCGGGACTAGCGGGAGGGCTACAGATACGCAGTATTTT.

The J gene is TRBJ2-7, the V gene TRBV29-1, with 9 bases aligning to TRBD2. Germline CDR1 reads SQVTM; CDR2 reads ANQGSEA. Trimming at V came to 5 bases and at J to 2 bases, leaving 10 bases not matched to a gene. CDR3 length: 15 residues. The DNA of the CDR3 is TGCAGCGTTACCCTAGCGGGGACCTCACCCTACGAGCAGTACTTC. Its protein is CSVTLAGTSPYEQYF.

The chain recombines TRBV10-1 with TRBJ1-4; 12 positions agree with TRBD1. V shed 9 bases and J 7 bases; nucleotides not matched to a gene: 9. CDR3 size: 15 residues. CDR1 is WNHNN, CDR2 SYGVQD, per germline (reference sequence). DNA of the CDR3: TGCGCCAGTACGGGACAGGGGGCTATGAGTGAAAAACTGTTTTTT. This encodes CASTGQGAMSEKLFF.

The V call is TRBV29-1, the J call TRBJ1-2, with D perhaps TRBD1 (6 bases). This CDR3 has 12 residues. From germline, CDR1 is SQVTM and CDR2 ANQGSEA. V dropped 6 bases and J dropped 8 bases, with 16 bases sitting between them. The CDR3 sequence: CSVDTGGLGYTF. In DNA form, the CDR3 reads TGCAGCGTCGATACCGGGGGGCTGGGCTACACCTTC.

The V call is TRBV7-6, the J call TRBJ1-1; TRBD1 matches at 10 bases. Germline V CDR1 and CDR2: SGHVS, FNYEAQ. The CDR3 runs to 14 residues. V lost 5 bases to trimming and J lost 1 base; unmatched junction nucleotides: 1. CDR3 in amino acids: CASSRDRGNTEAFF. CDR3 nucleotides: TGTGCCAGCAGCCGGGACAGGGGGAACACTGAAGCTTTCTTT.

The V call is TRBV3-1 (or the pseudogene TRBV3-2), the J call TRBJ2-7, with 8 bases aligning to TRBD1. Germline V gene sequence: CDR1 LGHDT, CDR2 YNNKEL (reference sequence). V dropped 1 base and J dropped 4; count of bases not matched to a gene: 3. CDR3 length equals 14 residues. CDR3 nucleotide sequence: TGTGCCAGCAGCCAAGGACAGGGGAATTACGAGCAGTACTTC. This codes for CASSQGQGNYEQYF.

The rearrangement uses TRBV7-2 and TRBJ2-6; the D gene is possibly TRBD2 (6 bases). CDR3 length equals 16 residues. Trimming took off 5 bases at V and 1 base at J, with 12 bases between the two ends. Germline CDR1 SGHTA, CDR2 FQGNSA. The CDR3 coding sequence is TGTGCCAGCAGCCAGCAAGGACTATCTGGGGCCAACGTCCTGACTTTC. Its protein product is CASSQQGLSGANVLTF.

The V gene is TRBV5-1, the J gene TRBJ1-2; no clear D. V was clipped by 0 bases and J by 6 bases, with 18 bases between them. Germline V gene data show CDR1 as SGHRS and CDR2 as YFSETQ. The CDR3 has 16 amino acids. In DNA, the CDR3 is TGCGCCAGCAGCTTGGGCGACCCATATCAGGTCGATGGCTACACCTTC. Protein sequence: CASSLGDPYQVDGYTF.

This chain uses TRBV6-5 with TRBJ1-5; TRBD1 matches 7 bases. CDR1 is MNHEY and CDR2 is SVGAGI in the germline V gene. The CDR3 consists of 14 residues. Trimming took 2 bases from V and 5 from J; bases not matched to a gene: 3. The CDR3, as DNA: TGTGCCAGCAGTTACGCTACAGGGGATCAGCCCCAGCATTTT. Protein: CASSYATGDQPQHF.

The rearrangement uses TRBV27 and TRBJ1-2, with a possible D match to TRBD1 (5 bases). Germline-derived CDR1 and CDR2 are MNHEY and SMNVEV (reference sequence). Trimming stripped 5 bases from V and 7 bases from J, with 23 bases between. This CDR3 has 16 amino acids. CDR3 DNA sequence: TGTGCCAGCAGTCGCATTCAGGGTATTGGGGCTAGTGGCTACACCTTC. This codes for CASSRIQGIGASGYTF.

The J gene is TRBJ2-5, the V gene TRBV3-1 (or the pseudogene TRBV3-2); 7 bases match TRBD1. The length of the CDR3 is 16 residues. V shed 0 bases and J 2 bases; nucleotides not matched to a gene: 6. CDR1 and CDR2 from the germline V gene are LGHDT and YNNKEL (reference sequence). CDR3 nucleotides: TGTGCCAGCAGCCAAGACCCGGGACAGATACAAGAGACCCAGTACTTC. Amino acids: CASSQDPGQIQETQYF.

Details on this clone: Other DNA sequences in the sample encode the same CDR3. This chain connects TRBV3-1 (or the pseudogene TRBV3-2) to TRBJ1-1; no clear D. This CDR3 has 12 amino acids. V was cut by 1 base and J by 11 bases, with 11 bases left in between. Germline CDR1 reads LGHDT; CDR2 reads YNNKEL (reference sequence). The chain's CDR3 is CASSQGSRGAFF. CDR3 bases: TGTGCCAGCAGCCAAGGGTCGCGAGGGGCTTTCTTT.

V gene TRBV7-2 combines with J gene TRBJ1-6; no definite D call. Germline V lookup: CDR1 SGHTA, CDR2 FQGNSA. The CDR3 extends over 12 amino acids. V was trimmed by 5 bases and J by 9 bases, leaving 8 bases between them. CDR3 amino acids: CASSQVGSPLHF. The CDR3 DNA reads TGTGCCAGCAGCCAAGTCGGTTCACCCCTCCACTTT.

This sequence joins TRBV19 and TRBJ2-3; D perhaps matches TRBD1 (6 bases). The germline CDR1 and CDR2 sequences are LNHDA and SQIVND (reference sequence). The CDR3 loop spans 15 amino acids. V was pared by 4 bases and J by 2 bases, with 13 bases between. As DNA, the CDR3 is TGTGCCAGTAGTACGCGACAGGTAGACACAGATACGCAGTATTTT. Its protein is CASSTRQVDTDTQYF.

The chain joins TRBV30 to TRBJ1-6; 9 bases line up with TRBD1. Germline CDR1 GTSNPN, CDR2 SVGIG (reference sequence). This CDR3 spans 13 amino acids. V gave up 6 bases and J gave up 10 bases; unmatched junction bases: 7. The CDR3 DNA sequence: TGTGCCTGCTGCCGGGACAGGGTGTCACCCCTCCACTTT. Translating gives CACCRDRVSPLHF. The full variable domain, completed using reference TRBV30 and TRBJ1-6, is SQTIHQWPATLVQPVGSPLSLECTVEGTSNPNLYWYRQAAGRGLQLLFYSVGIGQISSEVPQNLSASRPQDRQFILSSKKLLLSDSGFYLCACCRDRVSPLHFGNGTRLTVT.

The V and J genes are TRBV3-1 (or the pseudogene TRBV3-2) and TRBJ2-2; D may be TRBD2 (6 bases). V was clipped by 0 bases and J by 2 bases, with 19 bases between them. The germline gives CDR1 LGHDT, CDR2 YNNKEL (reference sequence). The CDR3 runs to 19 residues. The CDR3 region has the DNA TGTGCCAGCAGCCAAGACCCGACCATGACTAGTATAAACACCGGGGAGCTGTTTTTT. Translating gives CASSQDPTMTSINTGELFF.

The genes are TRBV29-1 and TRBJ1-2; possibly TRBD1 for D (5 bases). This CDR3 comprises 12 residues. V was clipped by 4 bases and J by 8 bases, with 14 bases between them. The germline V gene has CDR1 SQVTM and CDR2 ANQGSEA. The chain's CDR3 is CSVGTPARGYTF. Here the CDR3 DNA reads TGCAGCGTTGGGACACCCGCGAGGGGCTACACCTTC.

This chain joins TRBV9 and TRBJ2-5; 8 bases align to TRBD1. V gave up 7 bases and J gave up 5 bases; unmatched junction bases: 4. The V gene's germline CDR1 is SGDLS and CDR2 YYNGEE. The CDR3 is made up of 12 amino acids. CDR3 DNA sequence: TGTGCCAGCGGAGGACAGGGTGAGACCCAGTACTTC. Protein: CASGGQGETQYF.

This CDR3 is CASNEGQGAGSGANVLTF. The CDR3 nucleotides read TGTGCCAGCAACGAGGGACAGGGGGCTGGATCCGGGGCCAACGTCCTGACTTTC. The chain has TRBV18 and TRBJ2-6; TRBD1 matches at 12 bases. This CDR3 has 18 residues. Losses at the gene ends were 8 bases for V and 4 bases for J; bases not matched to a gene: 12. Per germline, CDR1 KGHSH and CDR2 LQKENI.

The chain combines TRBV19 with TRBJ1-5; D is perhaps TRBD1 (5 bases). With 7 bases removed from V and 5 bases from J, the gap between germline ends came to 18 bases. This CDR3 has 15 residues. Germline CDR1 and CDR2: LNHDA and SQIVND (reference sequence). CDR3 residues: CASTTRGGSYQPQHF. The CDR3 DNA reads as TGTGCCAGTACTACACGCGGGGGGTCTTATCAGCCCCAGCATTTT.

V usage is TRBV9 and J usage is TRBJ2-7, with D perhaps matching TRBD1 (5 bases). Trimming removed 3 bases from V and 4 bases from J, with 14 bases in between. The germline V gene encodes CDR1 SGDLS and CDR2 YYNGEE. CDR3 size: 14 residues. CDR3 nucleotide sequence: TGTGCCAGCAGCGCCTCCTGGGGCGCATACGAGCAGTACTTC. This translates into CASSASWGAYEQYF.

The chain carries TRBV3-1 (or the pseudogene TRBV3-2) and TRBJ1-6, with D hard to call. V lost 0 bases and J 10 bases, leaving 7 bases between the germline ends. CDR1 is LGHDT, CDR2 YNNKEL, per germline (reference sequence). This CDR3 region has 13 residues. CDR3 DNA sequence: TGTGCCAGCAGCCAAGATCTCGGGTCACCCCTCCACTTT. Encoded protein: CASSQDLGSPLHF.

The chain is built from TRBV5-5 and TRBJ1-5; possibly TRBD1 for D (6 bases). Per germline, CDR1 SGHKS and CDR2 YYEKEE (reference sequence). This CDR3 comprises 16 residues. The V end lost 4 bases, the J end lost 3 bases, and 17 bases lay between the germline ends. The CDR3: CASSHSGVGVNQPQHF. DNA of the CDR3: TGTGCCAGCAGCCATTCAGGGGTTGGTGTCAATCAGCCCCAGCATTTT. The whole variable domain, remainder taken from reference TRBV5-5 and TRBJ1-5, is DAGVTQSPTHLIKTRGQQVTLRCSPISGHKSVSWYQQVLGQGPQFIFQYYEKEERGRGNFPDRFSARQFPNYSSELNVNALLLGDSALYLCASSHSGVGVNQPQHFGDGTRLSIL.